This is a list of T cell receptor beta chains from one sample in a study of T cell changes during pregnancy in multiple sclerosis. Produced via immunoSEQ multiplex PCR; TCRdb's table is partial and in-frame only. The profile shows 55,000 to 80,000 clones, about 90% of them singletons. The sequences come from peripheral blood, collected after pregnancy. These receptors all stem from a female donor in good health, enrolled as a control in a pregnancy study. CDR3s include the opening cysteine and the closing phenylalanine or tryptophan. The D gene is left open where the match is weak. The size field is filled for only some rows; it gives once, few, many or a size class.

V,J,D,size,DNA,CDR3
TRBV27,TRBJ1-2,TRBD1,.,TGTGCCAGCAGTCAACGGGACAGGAGAAACTATGGCTACACCTTC,CASSQRDRRNYGYTF
TRBV19,TRBJ1-1,TRBD1,.,TGTGCCAGTAGCCCTTGGACAGGGGACATGAACACTGAAGCTTTCTTT,CASSPWTGDMNTEAFF
TRBV6-1,TRBJ2-7,.,.,TGTGCCAGCAGTGAAGACCACTTCTACGAGCAGTACTTC,CASSEDHFYEQYF
TRBV6-1,TRBJ2-2,.,.,TGTGCCAGCAGTGATATCTCCCTTACCGGGGAGCTGTTTTTT,CASSDISLTGELFF
TRBV27,TRBJ1-1,.,.,TGTGCCAGCAGTTCGTTCGGACAGTCGAACACTGAAGCTTTCTTT,CASSSFGQSNTEAFF
TRBV19,TRBJ1-1,.,.,TGTGCCAGTAATAAAGGGGCAGAAAACACTGAAGCTTTCTTT,CASNKGAENTEAFF
TRBV2,TRBJ2-7,.,.,TGTGCCAGCAGTGAGACAAAACCTGGGTACGAGCAGTACTTC,CASSETKPGYEQYF
TRBV18,TRBJ2-3,TRBD1,.,TGTGCCAGCTCACGGGGACAGGGAAACACAGATACGCAGTATTTT,CASSRGQGNTDTQYF
TRBV4-1,TRBJ2-5,TRBD2,once,TGCGCCAGCAGCCAAGGGGGCGGGAGGGAAGAGACCCAGTACTTC,CASSQGGGREETQYF
TRBV5-1,TRBJ2-7,TRBD2,.,TGCGCCAGCAGCTTACTAGCGGGAGGCGAGCAGTACTTC,CASSLLAGGEQYF
TRBV11-3,TRBJ2-2,TRBD2,.,TGTGCCAGCAGCTTAGGGACTAGCGGGGTCCCGACCGGGGAGCTGTTTTTT,CASSLGTSGVPTGELFF
TRBV4-3,TRBJ1-2,.,.,TGCGCCAGCAGCCAAGATGGGGGGGCCTGGGGCTACACCTTC,CASSQDGGAWGYTF
TRBV28,TRBJ2-7,.,.,TGTGCCAGCAGGGGGGCAGGGGCCTTCTTGGAGCAGTACTTC,CASRGAGAFLEQYF
TRBV19,TRBJ2-2,TRBD2,.,TGTGCCGCCGGGCTAGCGGGAGGGGCCGGGGAGCTGTTTTTT,CAAGLAGGAGELFF
TRBV4-3,TRBJ2-2,.,.,TGCGCCAGCAGCCAAGCCCAGGAGGACACCGGGGAGCTGTTTTTT,CASSQAQEDTGELFF
TRBV5-1,TRBJ2-5,TRBD2,.,TGCGCCAGCAGCTCTCAGGGACTAGCGGGGCAAGAGACCCAGTACTTC,CASSSQGLAGQETQYF
TRBV10-2,TRBJ2-3,TRBD2,.,TGCGCCAGCAGGAGAATAGGGACTAGCGGCAGCACAGATACGCAGTATTTT,CASRRIGTSGSTDTQYF
TRBV21-1,TRBJ1-1,.,.,TGTGCCAGCAGCAACAGGGGACGGGTCGCTGAAGCTTTCTTT,CASSNRGRVAEAFF
TRBV10-1,TRBJ2-7,TRBD1,.,TGCGCCAGCAGTGAGTCCCGTCCGGGGACAGGGGTCGGCGAGCAGTACTTC,CASSESRPGTGVGEQYF
TRBV9,TRBJ1-6,.,.,TGTGCCAGCAGCGTAGGTTCAGGTTCCCCCGGGGCACCCCTCCACTTT,CASSVGSGSPGAPLHF
TRBV9,TRBJ2-2,TRBD2,.,TGTGCCAGCAGCGTATCCAGCGGGAGGTACACCGGGGAGCTGTTTTTT,CASSVSSGRYTGELFF
TRBV5-4,TRBJ2-5,TRBD2,once,TGTGCCAGCAGCTTGGGACTAGCGGGGCCCGAAGAGACCCAGTACTTC,CASSLGLAGPEETQYF
TRBV5-5,TRBJ2-5,.,.,TGTGCCAGCAGCTTTAACAGGGGACTCCAAGAGACCCAGTACTTC,CASSFNRGLQETQYF
TRBV5-1,TRBJ2-7,TRBD1,.,TGCGCCAGCAGCCATCGACAGGGGACCTCCTACGAGCAGTACTTC,CASSHRQGTSYEQYF
TRBV16,TRBJ1-1,.,.,TGTGCCAGCAGCCCCGGCAGGTCATCGAACACTGAAGCTTTCTTT,CASSPGRSSNTEAFF
TRBV30,TRBJ1-2,TRBD1,.,TGTGCCTGGAGTGTCGACAGGGGCTATGGCTACACCTTC,CAWSVDRGYGYTF
TRBV11-3,TRBJ2-1,TRBD2,.,TGTGCCAGCAGTCATAATAGCGGGAGGTTCGGCAATGAGCAGTTCTTC,CASSHNSGRFGNEQFF
TRBV10-3,TRBJ2-5,.,.,TGTGCCATCAGTAACGGGGTCGGAGAAACCCAGTACTTC,CAISNGVGETQYF
TRBV29-1,TRBJ1-4,.,few,TGCAGCGTTGCAAGGGGTGAAAAACTGTTTTTT,CSVARGEKLFF
TRBV5-6,TRBJ2-5,TRBD1,.,TGTGCCAGCAGCTTTACCGGGACAGGGGAGCAAGAGACCCAGTACTTC,CASSFTGTGEQETQYF
TRBV7-9,TRBJ2-2,.,.,TGTGCCAGCAGCCCAGTAACGGGGGGCCTCACCGGGGAGCTGTTTTTT,CASSPVTGGLTGELFF
TRBV7-8,TRBJ2-5,TRBD1,.,TGTGCCACCAGCACAGGGGCCGAGACCCAGTACTTC,CATSTGAETQYF